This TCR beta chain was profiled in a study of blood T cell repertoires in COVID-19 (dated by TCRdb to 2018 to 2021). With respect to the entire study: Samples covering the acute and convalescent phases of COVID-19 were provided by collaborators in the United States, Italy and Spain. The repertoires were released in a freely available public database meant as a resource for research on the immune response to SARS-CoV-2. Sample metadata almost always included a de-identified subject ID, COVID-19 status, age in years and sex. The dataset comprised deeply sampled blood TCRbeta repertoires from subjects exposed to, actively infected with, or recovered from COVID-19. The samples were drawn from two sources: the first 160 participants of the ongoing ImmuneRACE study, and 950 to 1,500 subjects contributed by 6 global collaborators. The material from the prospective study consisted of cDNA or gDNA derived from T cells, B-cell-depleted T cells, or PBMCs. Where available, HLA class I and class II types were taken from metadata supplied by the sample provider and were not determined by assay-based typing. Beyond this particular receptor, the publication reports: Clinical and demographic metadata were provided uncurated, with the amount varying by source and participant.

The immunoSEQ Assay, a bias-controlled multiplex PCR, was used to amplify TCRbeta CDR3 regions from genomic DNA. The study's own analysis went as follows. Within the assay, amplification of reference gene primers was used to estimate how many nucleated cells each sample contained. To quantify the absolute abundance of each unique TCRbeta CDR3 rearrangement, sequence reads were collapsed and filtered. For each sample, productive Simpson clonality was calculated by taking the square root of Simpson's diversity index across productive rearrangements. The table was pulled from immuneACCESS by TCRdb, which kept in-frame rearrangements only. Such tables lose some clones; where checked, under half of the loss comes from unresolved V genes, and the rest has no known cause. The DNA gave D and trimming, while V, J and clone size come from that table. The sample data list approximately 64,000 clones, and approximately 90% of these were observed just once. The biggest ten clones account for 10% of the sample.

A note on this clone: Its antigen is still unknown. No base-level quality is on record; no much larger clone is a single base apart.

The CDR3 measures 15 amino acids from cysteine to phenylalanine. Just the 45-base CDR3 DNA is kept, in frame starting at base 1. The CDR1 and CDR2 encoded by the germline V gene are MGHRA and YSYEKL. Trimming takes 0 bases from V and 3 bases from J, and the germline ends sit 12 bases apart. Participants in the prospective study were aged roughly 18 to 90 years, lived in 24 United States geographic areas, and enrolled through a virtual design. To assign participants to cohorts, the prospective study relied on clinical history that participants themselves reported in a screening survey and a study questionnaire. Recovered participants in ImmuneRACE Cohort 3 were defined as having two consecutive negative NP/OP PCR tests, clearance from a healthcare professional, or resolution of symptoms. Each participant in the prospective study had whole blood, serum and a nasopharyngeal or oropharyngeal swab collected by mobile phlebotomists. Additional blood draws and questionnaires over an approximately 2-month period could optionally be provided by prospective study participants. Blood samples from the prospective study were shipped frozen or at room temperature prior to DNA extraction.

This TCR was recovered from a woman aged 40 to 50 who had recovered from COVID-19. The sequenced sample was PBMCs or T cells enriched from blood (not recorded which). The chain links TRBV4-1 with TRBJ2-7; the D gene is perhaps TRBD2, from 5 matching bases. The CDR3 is CASSQDDGEFYEQYF. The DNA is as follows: TGCGCCAGCAGCCAAGACGACGGGGAATTCTACGAGCAGTACTTC.